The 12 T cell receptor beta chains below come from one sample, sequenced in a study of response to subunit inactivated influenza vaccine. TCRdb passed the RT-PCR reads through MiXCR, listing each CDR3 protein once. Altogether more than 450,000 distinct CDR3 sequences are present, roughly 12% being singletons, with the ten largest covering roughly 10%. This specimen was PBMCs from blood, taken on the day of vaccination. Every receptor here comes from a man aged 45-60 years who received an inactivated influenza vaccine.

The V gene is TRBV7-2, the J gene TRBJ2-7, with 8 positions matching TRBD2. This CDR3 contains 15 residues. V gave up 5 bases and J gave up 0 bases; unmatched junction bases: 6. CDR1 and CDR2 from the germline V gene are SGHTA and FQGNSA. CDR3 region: CASSKERGNSYEQYF. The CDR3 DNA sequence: TGTGCCAGCAGCAAAGAGCGGGGGAACTCCTACGAGCAGTACTTC.

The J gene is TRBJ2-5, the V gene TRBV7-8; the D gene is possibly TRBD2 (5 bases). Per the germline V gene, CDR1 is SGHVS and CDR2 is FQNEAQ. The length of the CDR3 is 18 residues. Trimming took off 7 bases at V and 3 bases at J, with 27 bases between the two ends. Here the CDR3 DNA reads TGTGCCAGCACCCCTTGGGGAAGCGGTATATCTTCTGAAGAGACCCAGTACTTC. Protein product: CASTPWGSGISSEETQYF.

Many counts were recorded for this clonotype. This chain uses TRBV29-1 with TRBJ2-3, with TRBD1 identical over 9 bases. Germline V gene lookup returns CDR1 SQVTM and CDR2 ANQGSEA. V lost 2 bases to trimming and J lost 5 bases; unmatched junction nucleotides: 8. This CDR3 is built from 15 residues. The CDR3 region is CSVEILGQGEDTQYF. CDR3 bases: TGCAGCGTTGAAATTTTGGGACAGGGCGAAGATACGCAGTATTTT.

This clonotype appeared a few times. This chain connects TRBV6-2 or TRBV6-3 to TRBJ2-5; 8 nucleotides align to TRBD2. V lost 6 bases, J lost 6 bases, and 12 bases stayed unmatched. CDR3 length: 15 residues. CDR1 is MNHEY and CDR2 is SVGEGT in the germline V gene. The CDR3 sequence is CASRRPGTRGKTQYF. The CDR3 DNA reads TGTGCCAGCAGACGACCCGGGACTAGAGGAAAGACCCAGTACTTC.

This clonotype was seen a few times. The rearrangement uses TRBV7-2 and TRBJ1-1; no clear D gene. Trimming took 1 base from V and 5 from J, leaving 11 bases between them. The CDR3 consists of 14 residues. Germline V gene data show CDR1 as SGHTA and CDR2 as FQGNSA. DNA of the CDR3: TGTGCCAGCAGCTTAGAGTCCGCAAGAACTGAAGCTTTCTTT. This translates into CASSLESARTEAFF.

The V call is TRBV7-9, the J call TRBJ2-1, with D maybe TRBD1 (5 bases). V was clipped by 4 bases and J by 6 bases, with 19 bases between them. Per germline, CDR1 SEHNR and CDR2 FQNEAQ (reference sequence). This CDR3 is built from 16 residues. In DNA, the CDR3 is TGTGCCAGCAGCTCCATAGGGATCAGGGTCTCCAATGAGCAGTTCTTC. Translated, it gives CASSSIGIRVSNEQFF.

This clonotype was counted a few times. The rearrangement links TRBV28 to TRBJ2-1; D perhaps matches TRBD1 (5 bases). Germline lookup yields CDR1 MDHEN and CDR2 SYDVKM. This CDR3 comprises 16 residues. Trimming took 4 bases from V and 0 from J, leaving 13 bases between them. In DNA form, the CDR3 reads TGTGCCAGCAGTTCTTGGGGCCAAGGCTCCTACAATGAGCAGTTCTTC. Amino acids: CASSSWGQGSYNEQFF.

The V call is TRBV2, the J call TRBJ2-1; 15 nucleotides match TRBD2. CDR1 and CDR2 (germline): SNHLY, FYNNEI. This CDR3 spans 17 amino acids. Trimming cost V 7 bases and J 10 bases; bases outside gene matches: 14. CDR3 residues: CASMRTSGGARFGEQFF. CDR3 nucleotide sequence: TGTGCCAGCATGAGGACTAGCGGGGGGGCCCGATTTGGGGAGCAGTTCTTC.

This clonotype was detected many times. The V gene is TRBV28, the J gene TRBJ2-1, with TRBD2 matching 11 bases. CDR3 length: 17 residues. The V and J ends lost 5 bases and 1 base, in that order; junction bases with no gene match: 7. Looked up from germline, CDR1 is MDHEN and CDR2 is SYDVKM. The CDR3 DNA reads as TGTGCCAGCAGTAATCCGAGACTAGCGGGATCCTACAATGAGCAGTTCTTC. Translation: CASSNPRLAGSYNEQFF.

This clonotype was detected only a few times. Here the CDR3 DNA reads TGTGCCAGCAGTTTAGGGGACAGAAGGACCCAGCCCCAGCATTTT. It is translated as CASSLGDRRTQPQHF. V and J are TRBV28 and TRBJ1-5; the match to TRBD1 covers 7 bases. This CDR3 is built from 15 residues. Germline values: CDR1 MDHEN, CDR2 SYDVKM. V gave up 2 bases and J gave up 7 bases; unmatched junction bases: 8.

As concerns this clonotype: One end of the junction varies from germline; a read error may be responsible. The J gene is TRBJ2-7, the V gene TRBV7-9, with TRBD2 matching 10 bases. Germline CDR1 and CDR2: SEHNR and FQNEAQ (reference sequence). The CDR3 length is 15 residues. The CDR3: CATSFASGSVNEQYF. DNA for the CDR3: TGTGCCACCAGCTTCGCTAGCGGGAGCGTCAACGAGCAGTACTTC. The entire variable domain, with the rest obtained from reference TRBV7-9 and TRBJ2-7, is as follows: DTGVSQNPRHKITKRGQNVTFRCDPISEHNRLYWYRQTLGQGPEFLTYFQNEAQLEKSRLLSDRFSAERPKGSFSTLEIQRTEQGDSAMYLCATSFASGSVNEQYFGPGTRLTVT.

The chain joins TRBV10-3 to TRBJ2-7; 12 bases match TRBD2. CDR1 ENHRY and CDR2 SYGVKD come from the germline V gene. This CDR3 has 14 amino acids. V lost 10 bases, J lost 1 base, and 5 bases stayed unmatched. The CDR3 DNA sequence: TGTGCCACCACGACTAGCGGGAGTTCCTACGAGCAGTACTTC. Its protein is CATTTSGSSYEQYF.